The 23 T cell receptor beta chains listed next were all sequenced from one sample in a study of blood T cell repertoires in COVID-19. Assay used: immunoSEQ multiplex PCR; TCRdb lists only in-frame clones, some missing. The data show some 170,000 clones, about 90% seen once. Material: PBMCs or T cells enriched from blood (not recorded which). These receptors all stem from a human donor with acute COVID-19. The donor label of this sample is uncertain.

The chain recombines TRBV6-5 with TRBJ2-2, with 8 nucleotides matching TRBD1. Per germline, CDR1 MNHEY and CDR2 SVGAGI. This CDR3 contains 15 residues. The ends lost 6 bases at V and 0 bases at J; junction bases unmatched: 3. In nucleotides, the CDR3 is TGTGCCAGCAGCTCGGACAGGGCGAACACCGGGGAGCTGTTTTTT. This gives the protein CASSSDRANTGELFF.

The V gene is TRBV5-5, the J gene TRBJ1-1, with a possible D match to TRBD1 (6 bases). V was trimmed by 2 bases and J by 0 bases, leaving 8 bases between them. CDR3 length: 14 amino acids. Germline V CDR1 and CDR2: SGHKS, YYEKEE (reference sequence). DNA for the CDR3: TGTGCCAGCAGCTTCAGGGGTTTGAACACTGAAGCTTTCTTT. Its protein is CASSFRGLNTEAFF.

The rearrangement links TRBV2 to TRBJ1-1; a weak D match, TRBD1 (6 bases). This CDR3 has 13 amino acids. The V gene lost 6 bases and the J gene lost 7 bases, with 15 bases spanning the gap. Germline-derived CDR1 and CDR2 are SNHLY and FYNNEI. DNA for the CDR3: TGTGCCAGCAGGGCGGACAGAACCTTTGAAGCTTTCTTT. It codes for CASRADRTFEAFF.

DNA for the CDR3: TGCGCCAGCAGCCTGGGGCGACTAGCGGGGGACCCAGATACGCAGTATTTT. Translation: CASSLGRLAGDPDTQYF. The chain carries TRBV4-1 and TRBJ2-3, with 12 bases identical to TRBD2. Germline-derived CDR1 and CDR2 are MGHRA and YSYEKL. J was trimmed by 4 bases and V by 4 bases; bases with no gene match: 9. This CDR3 region has 17 residues.

The chain has TRBV30 and TRBJ1-5, with 9 bases aligning to TRBD1. The CDR3 sequence is 13 residues long. Germline CDR1 reads GTSNPN; CDR2 reads SVGIG (reference sequence). V lost 3 bases to trimming and J lost 5 bases; unmatched junction nucleotides: 2. The CDR3 protein is CAWRRQGDQPQHF. In nucleotides, the CDR3 is TGTGCCTGGAGAAGACAGGGGGATCAGCCCCAGCATTTT.

This chain uses TRBV4-3 with TRBJ2-3, with TRBD1 matching over 7 bases. Germline CDR1 and CDR2: LGHNA and YSLEER. The CDR3 extends over 16 amino acids. The trim removed 5 bases at V and 1 base at J, leaving 9 bases unmatched. For the CDR3, the DNA is TGCGCCAGCAGCTCTAACCCCGGGACAGGCACAGATACGCAGTATTTT. Protein product: CASSSNPGTGTDTQYF.

The chain is built from TRBV5-1 and TRBJ1-2; D is uncertain. Trimming removed 4 bases from V and 3 bases from J, with 13 bases in between. CDR1 and CDR2 (germline): SGHRS, YFSETQ. The CDR3 has 14 residues. CDR3 DNA: TGCGCCAGCAGCCCCAACACCGTCTACTATGGCTACACCTTC. As protein: CASSPNTVYYGYTF.

The rearrangement uses TRBV7-6 and TRBJ1-1, with 10 bases identical to TRBD1. V shed 5 bases and J 4 bases; nucleotides not matched to a gene: 7. The CDR3 is made up of 15 amino acids. Looked up from germline, CDR1 is SGHVS and CDR2 is FNYEAQ. The CDR3, as DNA: TGTGCCAGCAGCCTGGGACAGGGGATCGGCACTGAAGCTTTCTTT. It translates to CASSLGQGIGTEAFF. The full variable domain, with the rest looked up from reference TRBV7-6 and TRBJ1-1, is GAGVSQSPRYKVTKRGQDVALRCDPISGHVSLYWYRQALGQGPEFLTYFNYEAQQDKSGLPNDRFSAERPEGSISTLTIQRTEQRDSAMYRCASSLGQGIGTEAFFGQGTRLTVV.

This rearrangement joins TRBV4-1 to TRBJ2-3; 8 bases agree with TRBD2. Germline loops: CDR1 MGHRA, CDR2 YSYEKL. V dropped 1 base and J dropped 0; count of bases not matched to a gene: 9. The length of the CDR3 is 18 residues. CDR3 nucleotides: TGCGCCAGCAGCCAAGTCCGGGGGGGCGGGGGTAGCACAGATACGCAGTATTTT. Translation gives CASSQVRGGGGSTDTQYF.

The CDR3 region is CASSILRANTGELFF. The CDR3 DNA follows: TGTGCCAGTAGTATTCTCAGGGCGAACACCGGGGAGCTGTTTTTT. The chain combines TRBV19 with TRBJ2-2, with a tentative D call TRBD1 (5 bases). The V and J ends lost 3 bases and 0 bases respectively, with 8 bases between them. Per germline, CDR1 LNHDA and CDR2 SQIVND (reference sequence). The CDR3 loop spans 15 amino acids.

Only one count was recorded for this clone. The CDR3 region is CASSIVAQGGLNEQFF. For the CDR3, the DNA is TGTGCCAGTAGTATAGTGGCACAGGGCGGGCTCAATGAGCAGTTCTTC. The chain has TRBV19 and TRBJ2-1, with D maybe TRBD1 (6 bases). Germline CDR1 is LNHDA and CDR2 is SQIVND (reference sequence). CDR3 size: 16 residues. V lost 1 base and J lost 6, with 16 bases in between.

In its sample, this clone was seen a few times. The V call is TRBV15, the J call TRBJ2-7; 10 bases match TRBD2. The CDR3 is made up of 19 amino acids. Germline trimming cut 3 bases from V and 7 bases from J; bases unmatched to any gene: 21. Germline V gene data show CDR1 as LNHNV and CDR2 as YYDKDF (reference sequence). The CDR3 sequence: CATSSWTQSVSGGMGEQYF. The CDR3 DNA follows: TGTGCCACCAGCAGTTGGACCCAATCGGTTAGCGGGGGGATGGGGGAGCAGTACTTC.

This clone was seen only a few times. This sequence joins TRBV25-1 and TRBJ1-3; no clear D gene. Germline CDR1 and CDR2: MGHDK and SYGVNS. Trimming took off 3 bases at V and 4 bases at J, with 4 bases between the two ends. This CDR3 is 12 amino acids long. The CDR3 coding sequence is TGTGCCAGCAGTGACCCGGGAAACACCATATATTTT. Translation gives CASSDPGNTIYF.

V usage is TRBV9 and J usage is TRBJ1-4; a possible D gene is TRBD1 (5 bases). V lost 1 base and J 7 bases, leaving 14 bases between the germline ends. This CDR3 region has 15 residues. The germline V gene has CDR1 SGDLS and CDR2 YYNGEE. Here the CDR3 reads CASSVTQGNGEKLFF. The CDR3 DNA reads as TGTGCCAGCAGCGTAACCCAGGGAAACGGTGAAAAACTGTTTTTT.

The chain links TRBV5-5 to TRBJ1-2; tentative D call: TRBD1 (5 bases). The CDR3 sequence is 14 residues long. V was cut by 0 bases and J by 7 bases, with 13 bases left in between. CDR1 and CDR2 from the germline V gene are SGHKS and YYEKEE (reference sequence). CDR3 DNA: TGTGCCAGCAGCTTGGTCCAGGGAGGGGCTGGCTACACCTTC. Translating gives CASSLVQGGAGYTF.

This chain connects TRBV9 to TRBJ1-4, with 10 bases fitting TRBD1. The CDR3 covers 16 residues. Looked up from germline, CDR1 is SGDLS and CDR2 is YYNGEE. V lost 4 bases, J lost 3 bases, and 6 bases stayed unmatched. The CDR3 loop is CASSKRQGASNEKLFF. As DNA, the CDR3 is TGTGCCAGCAGCAAAAGACAGGGGGCCTCTAATGAAAAACTGTTTTTT.

The chain couples TRBV7-2 to TRBJ1-2; 9 bases line up with TRBD1. This CDR3 region has 14 residues. V lost 5 bases, J lost 8 bases, and 9 bases stayed unmatched. Germline V gene sequence: CDR1 SGHTA, CDR2 FQGNSA. CDR3 nucleotide sequence: TGTGCCAGCAGCACAGACAGGGGGTCTATAGGCTACACCTTC. Translation: CASSTDRGSIGYTF.

The V and J genes are TRBV7-9 and TRBJ1-1, with D possibly matching TRBD1 (5 bases). V lost 2 bases, J lost 5 bases, and 12 bases lay in between. Germline-derived CDR1 and CDR2 are SEHNR and FQNEAQ (reference sequence). The CDR3 runs 14 residues. CDR3 bases: TGTGCCAGCAGCTTAAAAGGGGCGACGACTGAAGCTTTCTTT. It codes for CASSLKGATTEAFF.

This chain links TRBV4-1 with TRBJ2-7; no clear D gene. Germline loops: CDR1 MGHRA, CDR2 YSYEKL. This CDR3 is 16 amino acids long. V gave up 1 base and J gave up 1 base, with 14 bases separating them. This chain's CDR3 is CASSQGVTTFSYEQYF. The DNA for the CDR3 is TGCGCCAGCAGCCAAGGTGTAACTACCTTTTCCTACGAGCAGTACTTC.

This clone has only a few counts. This chain connects TRBV30 to TRBJ2-3, with 13 nucleotides matching TRBD2. Germline trimming cut 2 bases from V and 0 bases from J; bases unmatched to any gene: 5. The CDR3 covers 17 residues. Germline V CDR1 and CDR2: GTSNPN, SVGIG (reference sequence). Here the CDR3 DNA reads TGTGCCTGGAGTACCAGGACTAGCGGGGGTAGCACAGATACGCAGTATTTT. Amino acid sequence: CAWSTRTSGGSTDTQYF.

The chain carries TRBV7-2 and TRBJ2-2, with D possibly TRBD2 on 6 matching bases. V was trimmed by 1 base and J by 8 bases, leaving 8 bases between them. This CDR3 contains 13 residues. CDR1 is SGHTA and CDR2 is FQGNSA in the germline V gene. The CDR3 coding sequence is TGTGCCAGCAGCTTAGACAGCGGGGGGGAGCTGTTTTTT. This translates into CASSLDSGGELFF.

The V gene is TRBV12-2, the J gene TRBJ2-2; TRBD2 is taken as the D call from the table, unchecked against the DNA. TRBV12-2 is listed as a pseudogene. This CDR3 spans 20 amino acids. The CDR3 region is CASRSFGLAGASELAKALFF. The CDR3, as DNA: TGTGCAAGTCGCTCCTTCGGACTAGCGGGGGCCAGCGAGTTGGCCAAGGCGCTGTTTTTT.

The rearrangement links TRBV6-5 to TRBJ1-2, with TRBD1 identical over 11 bases. The CDR3 totals 13 residues. In germline, CDR1 is MNHEY, CDR2 SVGAGI. J was trimmed by 8 bases and V by 6 bases; bases with no gene match: 5. CDR3: CASRWTGGNGYTF. In DNA form, the CDR3 reads TGTGCCAGCAGATGGACAGGGGGCAACGGCTACACCTTC.